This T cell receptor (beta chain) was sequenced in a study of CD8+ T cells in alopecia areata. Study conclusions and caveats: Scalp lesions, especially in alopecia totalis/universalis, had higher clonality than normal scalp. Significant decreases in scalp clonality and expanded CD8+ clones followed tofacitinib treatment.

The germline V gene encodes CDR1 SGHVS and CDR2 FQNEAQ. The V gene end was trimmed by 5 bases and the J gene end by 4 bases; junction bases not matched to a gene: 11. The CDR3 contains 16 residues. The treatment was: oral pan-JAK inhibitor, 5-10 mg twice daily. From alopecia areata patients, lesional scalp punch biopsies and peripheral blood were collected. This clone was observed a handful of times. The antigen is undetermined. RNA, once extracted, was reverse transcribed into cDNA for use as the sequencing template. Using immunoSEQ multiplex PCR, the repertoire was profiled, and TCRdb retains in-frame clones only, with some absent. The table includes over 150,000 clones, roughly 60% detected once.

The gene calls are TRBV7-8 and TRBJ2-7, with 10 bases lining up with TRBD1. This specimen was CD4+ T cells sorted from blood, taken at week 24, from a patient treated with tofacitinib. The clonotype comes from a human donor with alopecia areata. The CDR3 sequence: CASSRLTGGGGYEQYF. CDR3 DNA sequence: TGTGCCAGCAGCCGCTTGACAGGGGGCGGAGGGTACGAGCAGTACTTC.